This T cell receptor beta chain emerged from a study of cytomegalovirus exposure and HLA in healthy donors. Whole-study context: A previous analysis identified 117 million unique TCR beta sequences derived from around 200 million T cells. A preliminary data release comprised roughly 85 million unique TCRs obtained from HLA-typed donors.

60 Vbeta and 13 Jbeta primers were used in PCR. Produced via immunoSEQ multiplex PCR; TCRdb's table is partial and in-frame only. Among 120,000 to 150,000 clones listed, roughly 80% were seen once. Points from the study as a whole: One cluster of highly shared sequence variants probably arose as a sequencing artifact.

A remark on this clone: Its antigen is not identified.

Sequencing was performed on PBMCs. This TCR derives from a female donor in good health and CMV-seronegative.

CDR3 protein: CASSSGSYEQYF. The CDR3 nucleotides are TGTGCCAGCAGTTCAGGGTCCTACGAGCAGTACTTC. J is TRBJ2-7 and V is TRBV27; tentatively, D is TRBD1 (5 bases). Germline V lookup: CDR1 MNHEY, CDR2 SMNVEV (reference sequence). The V gene lost 4 bases and the J gene lost 1 base, with 5 bases spanning the gap. The length of the CDR3 is 12 residues.